Included here is one TCR beta chain sequence, with context. Per the original data handling: For nucleated cells, counts were estimated from reference gene primer amplification. Here immunoSEQ multiplex PCR was the method, and the copy in TCRdb shows in-frame clones only, minus some. V, J and clone size derive from that table, while D and trimming were established from the DNA sequence. The table shows about 140,000 clones, with 70% to 90% occurring only once. This specimen comes from a study of blood T cell repertoires in COVID-19. Study information: Acute and convalescent COVID-19 specimens originated in the United States, Italy and Spain. The analysed material was cDNA or gDNA that came from T cells, B-cell-depleted T cells, or PBMCs.

With 5 bases removed from V and 7 bases from J, the gap between germline ends came to 8 bases. Germline lookup yields CDR1 SEHNR and CDR2 FQNEAQ (reference sequence). CDR3 size: 12 residues. The receptor was isolated from a man aged 50-60 years with acute or convalescent COVID-19. The sample was peripheral blood. This chain joins TRBV7-9 and TRBJ2-2; D unresolved. CDR3 loop: CASSPLFGELFF. DNA for the CDR3: TGTGCCAGCAGCCCCCTTTTCGGGGAGCTGTTTTTT.